The subject of this entry is one T cell receptor (beta chain). Antigen unknown. The source of the sample is a study of shared clonotypes between healthy human individuals. About the study: Sampling drew on donors who were two women and three men aged 18 to 49. Three plates were used per donor for CD4 naive, three for CD4 memory, two for CD8 naive and one for CD8 memory. Study-level findings and limits: It was the non-shared clonotypes that had lower generation probabilities than clonotypes shared by all four donors.

Method: immunoSEQ multiplex PCR; TCRdb's copy keeps in-frame clones and lacks some. Among more than 400,000 clones listed, around 96% were seen once. This receptor was identified in a woman aged 25-40 years in good health. Sequenced: naive CD4+ T cells sorted from blood. Subset meaning: CD45RA+ positively selected.

Here the CDR3 DNA reads TGTGCCAGCAGTCGCTTGAACACCGAGCAGTACTTC. Translating it yields CASSRLNTEQYF. The chain has TRBV9 and TRBJ2-7; unclear D gene. V was trimmed by 5 bases and J by 6 bases, leaving 12 bases between them. Per the germline V gene, CDR1 is SGDLS and CDR2 is YYNGEE. The CDR3 is 12 amino acids.